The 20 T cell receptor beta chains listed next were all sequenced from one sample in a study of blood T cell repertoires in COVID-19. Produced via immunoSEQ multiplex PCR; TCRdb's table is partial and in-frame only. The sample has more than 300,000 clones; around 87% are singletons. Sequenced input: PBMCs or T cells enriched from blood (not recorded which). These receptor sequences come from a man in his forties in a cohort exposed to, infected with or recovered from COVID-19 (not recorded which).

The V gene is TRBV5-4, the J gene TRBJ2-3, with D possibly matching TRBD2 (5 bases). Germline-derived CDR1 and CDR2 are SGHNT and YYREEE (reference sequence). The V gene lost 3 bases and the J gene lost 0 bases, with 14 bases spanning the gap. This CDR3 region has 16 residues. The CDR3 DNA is TGTGCCAGCAGCTCGAGGAGCGGAACTAGCACAGATACGCAGTATTTT. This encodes CASSSRSGTSTDTQYF.

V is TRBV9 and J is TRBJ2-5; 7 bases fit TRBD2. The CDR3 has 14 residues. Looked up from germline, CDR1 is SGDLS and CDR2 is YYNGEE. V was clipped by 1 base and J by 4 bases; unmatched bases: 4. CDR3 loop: CASSVTSALETQYF. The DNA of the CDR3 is TGTGCCAGCAGCGTAACTAGCGCTCTAGAGACCCAGTACTTC.

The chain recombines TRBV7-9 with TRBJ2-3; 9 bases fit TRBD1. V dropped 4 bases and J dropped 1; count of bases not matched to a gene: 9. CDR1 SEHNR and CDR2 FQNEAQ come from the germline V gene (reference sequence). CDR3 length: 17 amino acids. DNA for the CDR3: TGTGCCAGCAGCTCGGAGGACAGGGGTTTTGGCACAGATACGCAGTATTTT. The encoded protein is CASSSEDRGFGTDTQYF. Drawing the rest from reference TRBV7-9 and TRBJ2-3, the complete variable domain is DTGVSQNPRHKITKRGQNVTFRCDPISEHNRLYWYRQTLGQGPEFLTYFQNEAQLEKSRLLSDRFSAERPKGSFSTLEIQRTEQGDSAMYLCASSSEDRGFGTDTQYFGPGTRLTVL.

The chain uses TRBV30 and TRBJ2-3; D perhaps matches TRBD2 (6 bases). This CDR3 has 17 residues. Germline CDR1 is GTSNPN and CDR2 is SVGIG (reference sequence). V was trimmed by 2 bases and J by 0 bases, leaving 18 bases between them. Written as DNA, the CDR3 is TGTGCCTGGAGTTTCCCAGGTGGCGGGGCTAGCACAGATACGCAGTATTTT. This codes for CAWSFPGGGASTDTQYF.

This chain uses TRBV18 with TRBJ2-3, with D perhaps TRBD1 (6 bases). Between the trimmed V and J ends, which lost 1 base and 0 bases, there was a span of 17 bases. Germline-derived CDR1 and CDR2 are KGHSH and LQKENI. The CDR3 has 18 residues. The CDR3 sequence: CASSPRATGISSTDTQYF. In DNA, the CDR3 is TGTGCCAGCTCACCACGCGCAACAGGGATATCTAGCACAGATACGCAGTATTTT.

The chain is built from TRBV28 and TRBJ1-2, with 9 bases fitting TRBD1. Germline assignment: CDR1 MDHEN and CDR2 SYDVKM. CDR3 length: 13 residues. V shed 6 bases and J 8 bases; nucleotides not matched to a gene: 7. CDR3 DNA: TGTGCCAGCAGCTCCACAGGGGGCGGGGGCTACACCTTC. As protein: CASSSTGGGGYTF.

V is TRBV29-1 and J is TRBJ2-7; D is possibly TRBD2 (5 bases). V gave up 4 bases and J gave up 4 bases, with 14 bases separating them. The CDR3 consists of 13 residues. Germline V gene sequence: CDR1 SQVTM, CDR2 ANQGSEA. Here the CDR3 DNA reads TGCAGCGTTGTTATAGGCCGGACTTACGAGCAGTACTTC. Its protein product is CSVVIGRTYEQYF.

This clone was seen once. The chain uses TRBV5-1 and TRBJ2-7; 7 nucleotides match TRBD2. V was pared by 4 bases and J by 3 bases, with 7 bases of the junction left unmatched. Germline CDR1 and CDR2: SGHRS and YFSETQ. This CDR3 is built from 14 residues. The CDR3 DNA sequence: TGCGCCAGCAGCCTCAGCGGGAAAAACTACGAGCAGTACTTC. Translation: CASSLSGKNYEQYF.

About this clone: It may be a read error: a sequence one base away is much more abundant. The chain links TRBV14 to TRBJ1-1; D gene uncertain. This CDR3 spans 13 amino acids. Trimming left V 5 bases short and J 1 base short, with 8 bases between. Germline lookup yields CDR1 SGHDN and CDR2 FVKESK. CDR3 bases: TGTGCCAGCAGCTTTGCGGGGAACACTGAAGCTTTCTTT. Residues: CASSFAGNTEAFF.

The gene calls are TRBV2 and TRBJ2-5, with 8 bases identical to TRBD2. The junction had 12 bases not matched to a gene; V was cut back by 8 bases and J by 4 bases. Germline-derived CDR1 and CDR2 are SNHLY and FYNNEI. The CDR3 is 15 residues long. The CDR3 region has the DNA TGTGCCAGCCGGTTTCGACTAGCGAGGGGAGAGACCCAGTACTTC. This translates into CASRFRLARGETQYF. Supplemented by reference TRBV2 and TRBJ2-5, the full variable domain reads EPEVTQTPSHQVTQMGQEVILRCVPISNHLYFYWYRQILGQKVEFLVSFYNNEISEKSEIFDDQFSVERPDGSNFTLKIRSTKLEDSAMYFCASRFRLARGETQYFGPGTRLLVL.

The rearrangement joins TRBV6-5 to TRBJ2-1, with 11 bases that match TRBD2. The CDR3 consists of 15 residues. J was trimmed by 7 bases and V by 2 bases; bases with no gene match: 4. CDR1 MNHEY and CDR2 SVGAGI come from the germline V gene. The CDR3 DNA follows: TGTGCCAGCAGTTACGTGACTAGCGGGGAGAATGAGCAGTTCTTC. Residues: CASSYVTSGENEQFF.

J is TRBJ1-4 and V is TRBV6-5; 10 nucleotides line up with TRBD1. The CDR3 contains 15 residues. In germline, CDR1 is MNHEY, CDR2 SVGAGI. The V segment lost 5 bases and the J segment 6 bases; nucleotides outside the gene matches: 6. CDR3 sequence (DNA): TGTGCCAGCAGTCTGACAGGGGGCAGAGATGAAAAACTGTTTTTT. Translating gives CASSLTGGRDEKLFF.

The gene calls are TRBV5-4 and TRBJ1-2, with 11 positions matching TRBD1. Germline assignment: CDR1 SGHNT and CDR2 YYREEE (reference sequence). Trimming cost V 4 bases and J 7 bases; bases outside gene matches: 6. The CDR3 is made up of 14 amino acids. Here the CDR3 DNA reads TGTGCCAGCAGCCCCGGGACAGGGGGGCTTGGCTACACCTTC. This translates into CASSPGTGGLGYTF.

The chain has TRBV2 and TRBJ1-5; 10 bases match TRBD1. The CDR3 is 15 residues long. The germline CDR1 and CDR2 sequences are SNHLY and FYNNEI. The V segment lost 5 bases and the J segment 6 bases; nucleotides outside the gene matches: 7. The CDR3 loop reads CASSTDRGRFQPQHF. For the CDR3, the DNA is TGTGCCAGCAGTACCGACAGGGGGCGTTTTCAGCCCCAGCATTTT.

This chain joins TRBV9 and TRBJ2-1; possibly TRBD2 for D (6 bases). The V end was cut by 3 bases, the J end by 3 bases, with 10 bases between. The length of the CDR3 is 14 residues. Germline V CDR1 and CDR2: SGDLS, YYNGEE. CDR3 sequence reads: CASSAGLIYNEQFF. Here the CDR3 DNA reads TGTGCCAGCAGCGCGGGACTCATCTACAATGAGCAGTTCTTC.

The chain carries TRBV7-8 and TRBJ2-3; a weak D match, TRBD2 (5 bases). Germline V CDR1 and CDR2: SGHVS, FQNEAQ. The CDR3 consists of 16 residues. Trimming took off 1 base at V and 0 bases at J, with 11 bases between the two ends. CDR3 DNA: TGTGCCAGCAGCTTAGGGCTAGCCGTCAGCACAGATACGCAGTATTTT. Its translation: CASSLGLAVSTDTQYF.

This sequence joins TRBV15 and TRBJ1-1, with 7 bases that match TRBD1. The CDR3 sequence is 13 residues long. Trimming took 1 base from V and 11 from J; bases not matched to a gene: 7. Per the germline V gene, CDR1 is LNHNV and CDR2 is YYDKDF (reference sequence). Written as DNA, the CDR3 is TGTGCCACCAGCAGAGCCAGGGGGGATGGGGCTTTCTTT. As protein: CATSRARGDGAFF.

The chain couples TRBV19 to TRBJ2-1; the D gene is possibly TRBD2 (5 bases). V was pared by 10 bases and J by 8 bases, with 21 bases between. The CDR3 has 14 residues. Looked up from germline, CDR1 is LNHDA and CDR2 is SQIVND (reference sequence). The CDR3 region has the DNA TGTGCCACCAACTTGGGCGGGCCCTGGGATGAGCAGTTCTTC. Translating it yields CATNLGGPWDEQFF.

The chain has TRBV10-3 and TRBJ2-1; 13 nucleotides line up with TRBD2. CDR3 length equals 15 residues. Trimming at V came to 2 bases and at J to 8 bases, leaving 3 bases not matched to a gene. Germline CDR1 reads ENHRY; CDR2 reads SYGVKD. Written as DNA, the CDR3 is TGTGCCATCAGTGAGGGGACTAGCGGGAAGGATGAGCAGTTCTTC. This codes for CAISEGTSGKDEQFF.

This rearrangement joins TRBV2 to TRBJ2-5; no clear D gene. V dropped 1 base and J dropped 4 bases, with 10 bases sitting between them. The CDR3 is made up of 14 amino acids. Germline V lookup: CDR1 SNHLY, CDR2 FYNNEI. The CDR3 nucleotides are TGTGCCAGCAGTGAAGTTACAGCTGGAGAGACCCAGTACTTC. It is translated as CASSEVTAGETQYF.